This T cell receptor (beta chain) was retrieved from a study of cytotoxic CD8 clonotypes in ibrutinib-treated CLL. Turning to the study itself: Once treatment had gone on for a median of 12 months, range 6 to 36, response samples were drawn. General observations from the study: Treatment saw public clonotypes, which were uncommon, either contract or stay stable. Patients with sustained remission and those progressing were sampled at differing times.

On this clone: Antigen: not known.

This CDR3 has 12 amino acids. V was clipped by 3 bases and J by 0 bases, with 1 base between them. Germline V lookup: CDR1 MNHEY, CDR2 SMNVEV (reference sequence). The planned depth of sequencing spanned 1 in 200,000 to 1 in 1 million T cells. Repertoires were generated with immunoSEQ multiplex PCR, while TCRdb's copy carries only in-frame clones and drops some. This sample yields around 160,000 clones, of which approximately 80% are seen a single time; around 2.1% belongs to the top ten. V is TRBV27 and J is TRBJ2-3; D uncertain. This clonotype was sampled from a human donor with chronic lymphocytic leukemia. Sequencing used PBMCs, obtained after 12 months of ibrutinib treatment. CDR3 residues: CASSLSTDTQYF. The CDR3 DNA reads as TGTGCCAGCAGTTTGAGCACAGATACGCAGTATTTT.